This TCR beta chain was recorded in a study of beta chain features in type 1 diabetes. Whole-study findings and limits: Whether HLA type influences TCRB rearrangement remained unresolved here. Highly expressing activated T cells could be over-counted with a cDNA template. The study found moderately but significantly shorter TCRB CDR3s in all four CD4+ subsets of Type 1 diabetes patients. A closer apparent resemblance between naive, central memory and Treg TCRB repertoires was seen in patients than in healthy donors.

In this sample, this clone turned up a few times. The antigen is not known. TCRB transcripts that were expressed got sequenced, as all of the isolated RNA had been reverse transcribed. Some clones are missing from TCRdb's copy, which holds only in-frame ones; the method was immunoSEQ multiplex PCR. The data show 200,000 to 300,000 clones, approximately 15% seen once. The CDR3 covers 16 residues. The germline V gene has CDR1 SEHNR and CDR2 FQNEAQ (reference sequence). With 5 bases removed from V and 1 base from J, the gap between germline ends came to 18 bases. This sequence originates from a man aged 25 to 45 with type 1 diabetes. The rearrangement uses TRBV7-9 and TRBJ2-7, with D possibly being TRBD1 (5 bases). The sequenced sample was naive CD4+ T cells from blood. This CDR3 is CASSPGPQASSYEQYF. The CDR3 region has the DNA TGTGCCAGCAGCCCTGGGCCACAGGCCTCTTCCTACGAGCAGTACTTC.